The rows below give T cell receptor beta chains drawn from one sample of a study of post-analysis software for immune sequencing data. From the PCR reads, TCRdb called clonotypes with MiXCR, one entry per CDR3 protein. Of roughly 540,000 distinct CDR3 sequences listed, around 34% are singletons. Sequencing input: blood. Source of these receptors: a girl aged 2-17 years with multiple sclerosis. The CDR3 runs from the conserved cysteine through the conserved F or W. A D gene is named only where the DNA matches it firmly. Expanded clones get a size class; other rows say once, few or many, or leave the size out.

J gene,clone size,D gene,V gene,CDR3 DNA,CDR3 protein
TRBJ2-5,-,TRBD2,TRBV7-6,TGTGCCAGCAGCTTAGGGGCCAGCGGGGGACGTCGAGAGACCCAGTACTTC,CASSLGASGGRRETQYF
TRBJ1-2,few,-,TRBV12-3/TRBV12-4,TGTGCCAGCAGCCCCGATTCGGGGCGTAACTATGGCTACACCTTC,CASSPDSGRNYGYTF
TRBJ1-2,-,-,TRBV6-1,TGTGCCAGCCACGCGGGTCAGGGCTATGGCTACACCTTC,CASHAGQGYGYTF
TRBJ1-5,-,-,TRBV4-1,TGCGCCAGCAGAGGTCTGTTGCGGGGCACAAATCAGCCCCAGCATTTT,CASRGLLRGTNQPQHF
TRBJ2-3,few,-,TRBV6-4,TGTGCCAGCAAGGTGGTCACAGATACGCAGTATTTT,CASKVVTDTQYF
TRBJ2-3,-,TRBD2,TRBV20-1,TGCAGTGCTAGAGAGCTAGCGGGGGGCACAGATACGCAGTATTTT,CSARELAGGTDTQYF
TRBJ1-1,-,TRBD1,TRBV19,TGTGCCGCAGGACAGGTCGGCACTGAAGCTTTCTTT,CAAGQVGTEAFF
TRBJ2-1,-,-,TRBV19,TGTGCCAGTAGTATTTCCTCAGGCAATGAGCAGTTCTTC,CASSISSGNEQFF
TRBJ1-5,-,-,TRBV3-1,TGTGCCAGCAGCCAAGATCCTGGAGGGGGACAGCCCCAGCATTTT,CASSQDPGGGQPQHF
TRBJ1-2,once,-,TRBV20-1,TGCAGTGCTAGAAGGGTCGGTCCCCATGGCTACACCTTC,CSARRVGPHGYTF
TRBJ2-5,-,TRBD2,TRBV3-1,TGTGCCAGCAGCCCCCTAGGACGAGCGGGGGCCCTCGGGACCCAGTACTTC,CASSPLGRAGALGTQYF
TRBJ2-3,-,TRBD1,TRBV7-9,TGTGCCAGCAGCTTAACGCACCGACAGGGGGGGGGAGCAGATACGCAGTATTTT,CASSLTHRQGGGADTQYF
TRBJ1-2,-,TRBD1,TRBV6-6,TGTGCCAGCAGCCTCGGGACAGGGGGGTCAAATGGCTACACCTTC,CASSLGTGGSNGYTF
TRBJ2-5,-,-,TRBV5-1,TGCGCCAGCAGCTGGGATAGGACTTTAAAAGAGACCCAGTACTTC,CASSWDRTLKETQYF
TRBJ1-1,-,-,TRBV5-1,TGCGCCAGCAGCCCCGTCGCCGGGACCACTGAAGCTTTCTTT,CASSPVAGTTEAFF
TRBJ1-2,-,-,TRBV6-1,TGTGCCAGCAGTGCCCAAACAGCGGCTGGTGGCTACACCTTC,CASSAQTAAGGYTF
TRBJ2-4,-,-,TRBV2,TGTGCCAGCATGCCGGGACCCCAGGTGGCCCAGTACTTC,CASMPGPQVAQYF
TRBJ1-6,-,-,TRBV20-1,TGCAGTGCTAGACCTACTGGACAGCCCCCCTCCTATAATTCACCCCTCCACTTT,CSARPTGQPPSYNSPLHF
TRBJ1-1,-,-,TRBV20-1,TGCAGTGGGGGAGGGACATTTGGGGACACTGAAGCTTTCTTT,CSGGGTFGDTEAFF
TRBJ1-1,-,-,TRBV5-1,TGCGCCAGCAGCTTGGCCGGGGTCGGCGTCGCTGAAGCTTTCTTT,CASSLAGVGVAEAFF
TRBJ1-5,-,TRBD1,TRBV20-1,TGCAGTGTCAAGGGGGACAGAGACAATCAGCCCCAGCATTTT,CSVKGDRDNQPQHF
TRBJ2-3,-,-,TRBV5-1,TGCGCCAGCAGCTTGGGACTGGGCATCGATACCACAGATACGCAGTATTTT,CASSLGLGIDTTDTQYF
TRBJ1-2,-,TRBD1,TRBV6-5,TGTGCCAGCAGTCGGAACAGGGGTCGTAATGGCTGCACCTTC,CASSRNRGRNGCTF
TRBJ2-2,-,TRBD1,TRBV20-1,TGCAGTGCTAGAAAAGGGGGACAGGATAACACCGGGGAGCTGTTTTTT,CSARKGGQDNTGELFF
TRBJ2-3,-,-,TRBV15,TGTGCCACCAGCAGAGTCGGACAGACAGATACGCAGTATTTT,CATSRVGQTDTQYF
TRBJ1-1,-,-,TRBV5-1,TGCGCCAGCAGCTTGGGGGACATACTGAACACTGAAGCTTTCTTT,CASSLGDILNTEAFF
TRBJ2-1,few,-,TRBV5-1,TGCGCCAGTTCACAGGGTTCCCGCTCCTACAATGAGCAGTTCTTC,CASSQGSRSYNEQFF
TRBJ1-2,-,-,TRBV20-1,TGCAGTGGGGTCGATGGCTACACCTTC,CSGVDGYTF
TRBJ2-3,few,-,TRBV7-3,TGTGCCAGCAGCTTAGATCGGCGGACCCACACAGATACGCAGTATTTT,CASSLDRRTHTDTQYF
TRBJ2-1,-,-,TRBV24-1,TGTGCCACCAGTGATTTGACGGGGGAGCAGTTCTTC,CATSDLTGEQFF
TRBJ2-1,many,TRBD2,TRBV6-5,TGTGCCAGCAGCCACTCGCGGGGGGCGGTTGAGCAGTTCTTC,CASSHSRGAVEQFF
TRBJ2-7,-,-,TRBV12-3/TRBV12-4,TGTGCCAGCAGTCCATTGGGTCCACCCGTCGACGAGCAGTACTTC,CASSPLGPPVDEQYF
TRBJ1-2,few,TRBD1,TRBV12-3/TRBV12-4,TGTGCGGCGGGACAGGAGGGCTACACCTTC,CAAGQEGYTF
TRBJ2-4,-,-,TRBV7-2,TGTGCCAGCAGCGGGGGCAACATTCAGTACTTC,CASSGGNIQYF
TRBJ1-2,few,TRBD1,TRBV20-1,TGCAGTGCGGAACCGGGACAGGGAGACTATGGCTACACCTTC,CSAEPGQGDYGYTF
TRBJ1-5,-,-,TRBV12-3/TRBV12-4,TGTGCCGGCAGCCCACAGGAGAGGCAGCCCCAGCATTTT,CAGSPQERQPQHF
TRBJ1-5,-,-,TRBV3-1,TGTGCCAGCAGCCATCCCTCCACGTTGGACAGAACCAGGCAGCCCCAGCATTTT,CASSHPSTLDRTRQPQHF
TRBJ1-2,-,-,TRBV4-1,TGCGCCAGCAGCCAAGATCTTCGGGAAAACTATGGCTACACCTTC,CASSQDLRENYGYTF
TRBJ1-2,-,TRBD1,TRBV12-3/TRBV12-4,TGTGCCAGCAGAGAATTAGGGGGCGCGAACTATGGCTACACCTTC,CASRELGGANYGYTF
TRBJ1-3,-,-,TRBV12-3/TRBV12-4,TGTGCCAGCAGATTTACCGGGACGGCTGGAAACACCATATATTTT,CASRFTGTAGNTIYF
TRBJ2-3,-,-,TRBV29-1,TGCAGCGTGAGTCCGACCCGGGGGTGGGATACGCAGTATTTT,CSVSPTRGWDTQYF
TRBJ1-2,-,-,TRBV29-1,TGCAGCGTTGGCGGACCAGGGCTGAACTATGGCTACACCTTC,CSVGGPGLNYGYTF
TRBJ2-7,few,-,TRBV20-1,TGCAGTGCCTCCGGGACCCAGTCAGGAGAGCAGTACTTC,CSASGTQSGEQYF
TRBJ2-1,-,-,TRBV3-1,TGTGCCAGCAGCTCAACGGGGAGCTCCTACGAGCAGTTCTTC,CASSSTGSSYEQFF
TRBJ2-7,-,TRBD1,TRBV20-1,TGCAGTGGTAGGACAGGGAGCTCCTACGAGCAGTACTTC,CSGRTGSSYEQYF
TRBJ2-5,-,-,TRBV5-1,TGCGCCAGCAGCTTGGAGGGGGGACTCCAAGAGACCCAGTACTTC,CASSLEGGLQETQYF
TRBJ2-3,-,-,TRBV7-2,TGTGCCAGCAGCTTCGTAGATACGCAGTATTTT,CASSFVDTQYF
TRBJ1-2,few,-,TRBV3-1,TGTGCCAGCAGCCAAGATCTGGCGTCTATCTATGGCTACACCTTC,CASSQDLASIYGYTF